This T cell receptor beta chain was captured by sequencing in a study of OX40 agonist ivuxolimab in advanced cancers. Across the study: Patients were infused with ivuxolimab every 2 weeks at 0.01 to 10 mg/kg.

About this clone: Its antigen is undetermined.

General study findings and limits: Partial responders treated at 0.1-3.0 mg/kg exhibited clonal expansion among the lowest measured. Clonal expansion was seen in CD4+ and CD8+ blood T cells by week 6 at 0.1 to 3.0 mg/kg.

A history of autoimmune disease or systemic immunosuppression excluded patients. The germline gives CDR1 SGHRS, CDR2 YFSETQ. The CDR3 extends over 14 amino acids. V was clipped by 4 bases and J by 7 bases, with 15 bases between them. Assay: immunoSEQ multiplex PCR; the TCRdb copy retains only in-frame clones and omits some. This table holds around 40,000 clones, 75% to 85% found once. The chain recombines TRBV5-1 with TRBJ2-1; D is perhaps TRBD1 or TRBD2 (5 bases each). The receptor's source is an adult with an advanced solid tumor such as melanoma, head and neck, liver or kidney cancer. Sequencing used CD4+ or CD8+ T cells sorted from blood, obtained in a trial of the OX40 agonist ivuxolimab. In DNA, the CDR3 is TGCGCCAGCAGCCCATACGGGACCGTGAATGAGCAGTTCTTC. Translating it yields CASSPYGTVNEQFF.